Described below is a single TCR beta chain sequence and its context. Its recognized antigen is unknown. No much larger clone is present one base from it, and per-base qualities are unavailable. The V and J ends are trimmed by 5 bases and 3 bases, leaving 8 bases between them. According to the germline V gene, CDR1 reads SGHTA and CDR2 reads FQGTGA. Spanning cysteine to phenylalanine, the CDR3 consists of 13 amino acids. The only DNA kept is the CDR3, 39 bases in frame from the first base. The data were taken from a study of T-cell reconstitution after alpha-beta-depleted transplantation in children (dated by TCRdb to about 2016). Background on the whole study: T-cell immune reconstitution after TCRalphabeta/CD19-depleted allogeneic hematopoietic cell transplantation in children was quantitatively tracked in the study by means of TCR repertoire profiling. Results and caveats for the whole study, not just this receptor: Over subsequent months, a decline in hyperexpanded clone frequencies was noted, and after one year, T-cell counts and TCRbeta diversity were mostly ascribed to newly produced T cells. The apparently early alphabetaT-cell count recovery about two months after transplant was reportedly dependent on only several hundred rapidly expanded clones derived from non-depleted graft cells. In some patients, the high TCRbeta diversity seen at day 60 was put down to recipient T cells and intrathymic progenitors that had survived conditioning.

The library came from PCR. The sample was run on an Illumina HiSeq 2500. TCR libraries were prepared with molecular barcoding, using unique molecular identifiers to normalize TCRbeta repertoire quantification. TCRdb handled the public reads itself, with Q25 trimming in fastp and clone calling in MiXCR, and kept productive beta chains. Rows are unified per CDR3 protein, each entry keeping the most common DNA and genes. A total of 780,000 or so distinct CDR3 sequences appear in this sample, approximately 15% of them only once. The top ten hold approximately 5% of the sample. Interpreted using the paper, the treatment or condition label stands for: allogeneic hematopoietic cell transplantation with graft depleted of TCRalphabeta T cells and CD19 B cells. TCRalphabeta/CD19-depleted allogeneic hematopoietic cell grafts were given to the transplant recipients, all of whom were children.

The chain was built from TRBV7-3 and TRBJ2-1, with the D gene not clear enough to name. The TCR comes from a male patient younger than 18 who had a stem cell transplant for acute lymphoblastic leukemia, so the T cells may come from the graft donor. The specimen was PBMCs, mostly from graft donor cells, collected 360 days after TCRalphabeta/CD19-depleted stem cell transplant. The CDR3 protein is CASSAWNYNEQFF. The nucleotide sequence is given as TGTGCCAGCAGCGCCTGGAACTACAATGAGCAGTTCTTC.